Listed here are 29 T cell receptor beta chains from one sample, sequenced in a study of T cell clonality in common variable immunodeficiency. Assay: immunoSEQ multiplex PCR; the TCRdb copy retains only in-frame clones and omits some. The sample contains about 37,000 clones, none of them singletons. Material: peripheral blood mononuclear cells. These receptors were collected from a person aged 18-70 years in good health.

This clone was seen at least ten times. Coverage ceases 3 residues before the CDR3 finishes, and the germline J gene fills in the end. The genes are TRBV2 and TRBJ2-5; tentative D call: TRBD2 (6 bases). The CDR3 contains 14 residues. The germline gives CDR1 SNHLY, CDR2 FYNNEI. Deletions cut 6 bases from V and 2 bases from J, with 13 bases between. The chain's CDR3 is CASSASGRQETQYF. The sequenced CDR3 bases are TGTGCCAGCAGCGCCAGCGGGCGGCAAGAGACC.

This clone was counted at least ten times. Sequencing ends 3 residues short of the CDR3 end; the germline J gene provides the rest. The rearrangement links TRBV12-3 or TRBV12-4 to TRBJ2-2; 8 bases align to TRBD2. The CDR3 sequence is 16 residues long. V was clipped by 6 bases and J by 1 base; unmatched bases: 7. Partial CDR3 DNA: TGTGCCAGCAGCCCCGGGAGGGCGGGGAACACCGGGGAG. Its translation: CASSPGRAGNTGE. The full CDR3 reads CASSPGRAGNTGELFF.

This clone has a count of ten or more. Read sequence stops 3 residues before the CDR3 end, and the germline J gene provides the missing end. J is TRBJ2-2 and V is TRBV5-4; possible D gene TRBD1, 5 bases. The V end was cut by 0 bases, the J end by 2 bases, with 8 bases between. Germline V gives CDR1 SGHNT, CDR2 YYREEE (reference sequence). This CDR3 has 15 amino acids. CDR3 region: CASSLAGINTGELFF. Partial CDR3 DNA: TGTGCCAGCAGCTTGGCAGGGATCAACACCGGGGAG.

There are many counts of this clone. The sequenced fragment ends 3 residues before the CDR3 boundary, so the rest is inferred from the germline J gene. V and J are TRBV19 and TRBJ2-6; 7 bases agree with TRBD2. The germline CDR1 and CDR2 sequences are LNHDA and SQIVND (reference sequence). With 6 bases clipped from V and 8 bases from J, the junction kept 10 bases outside the gene matches. The CDR3 has 15 amino acids. The part of the CDR3 DNA that was read is TGTGCCAGTAGCGATACGGGGGGTCTGACCAACGTC. It translates to CASSDTGGLTNV. The whole CDR3 protein reads CASSDTGGLTNVLTF.

This clone was detected ten times or more. The read finishes 3 residues shy of the CDR3 end, and the germline J gene is used to complete it. The genes are TRBV11-3 and TRBJ2-3; TRBD1 is a possible D gene (6 bases). Trimming removed 1 base from V and 6 bases from J, with 11 bases in between. The CDR3 is 14 residues long. Germline V lookup: CDR1 SGHNT, CDR2 YENEEA. CDR3 protein: CASSLGRGFDTQYF. CDR3 DNA (partial): TGTGCCAGCAGCTTAGGCAGGGGATTTGATACG.

This clone was counted many times. The sequence runs out 3 residues before the end of the CDR3; the remainder is reconstructed from the germline J gene. The rearrangement links TRBV19 to TRBJ1-2; 10 bases agree with TRBD1. This CDR3 is 18 amino acids long. The germline gives CDR1 LNHDA, CDR2 SQIVND (reference sequence). Partial CDR3 DNA: TGTGCCAGTAGAAAATTCCCGGGACAGGGGATTAAGGAGAGGGGC. It yields the protein CASRKFPGQGIKERG. The full CDR3 is CASRKFPGQGIKERGYTF.

This clone was detected ten times or more. The CDR3 bases that were read are TGTGCCAGCAGCTTAGAACTAGCGGGAGGGGAAGATACG. It translates to CASSLELAGGEDT. From start to end, the CDR3 is CASSLELAGGEDTQYF. The chain carries TRBV7-6 and TRBJ2-3; 13 nucleotides line up with TRBD2. Read sequence stops 3 residues before the CDR3 end, and the germline J gene provides the missing end. Per germline, CDR1 SGHVS and CDR2 FNYEAQ. J lost 5 bases, V lost 1 base, and 3 bases had no gene match. There are 16 residues in the CDR3. The variable domain in full, completed from reference TRBV7-6 and TRBJ2-3, reads GAGVSQSPRYKVTKRGQDVALRCDPISGHVSLYWYRQALGQGPEFLTYFNYEAQQDKSGLPNDRFSAERPEGSISTLTIQRTEQRDSAMYRCASSLELAGGEDTQYFGPGTRLTVL.

This clone was picked up many times. The read ends 3 residues early relative to the CDR3; the germline J gene fills the gap. The chain uses TRBV29-1 and TRBJ1-2; a possible D gene is TRBD1 (5 bases). Trimming removed 5 bases at V and 6 bases at J, with 10 bases between. Germline loops: CDR1 SQVTM, CDR2 ANQGSEA. The CDR3 spans 11 residues. Incomplete CDR3 DNA: TGCAGCGTTTTTGGGGCTAATGGC. Its translation is CSVFGANG. The full CDR3 protein is CSVFGANGYTF.

This clone was recorded many times. The read ends 3 residues early relative to the CDR3; the germline J gene fills the gap. V usage is TRBV2 and J usage is TRBJ2-1, with D tentatively TRBD2 (5 bases). Germline V gene data show CDR1 as SNHLY and CDR2 as FYNNEI. Between the trimmed V and J ends, which lost 4 bases and 6 bases, there was a span of 13 bases. This CDR3 spans 14 amino acids. The part of the CDR3 DNA that was read is TGTGCCAGCAGTGTAATGTCTAGCCGCAATGAG. It is translated as CASSVMSSRNE. The whole CDR3 is CASSVMSSRNEQFF.

This clone was recorded at least ten times. The sequenced part of the CDR3 DNA is TGTGCCACCAAAGCGGGAGGCCGCACAGATACG. Translation gives CATKAGGRTDT. The complete CDR3 reads CATKAGGRTDTQYF. The V gene is TRBV19, the J gene TRBJ2-3; 9 bases fit TRBD2. The missing CDR3 end, 3 residues past where the read stops, is filled in from the germline J gene. Losses at the gene ends were 10 bases for V and 1 base for J; bases not matched to a gene: 6. This CDR3 contains 14 residues. Germline CDR1 and CDR2: LNHDA and SQIVND (reference sequence).

This clone appeared many times. The CDR3 end is not reached by the read, which stops 3 residues before it; the germline J gene fills it in. The chain couples TRBV11-2 to TRBJ1-3; TRBD1 agrees at 8 bases. CDR1 is SGHAT, CDR2 FQNNGV, per germline. The CDR3 spans 15 residues. V was clipped by 5 bases and J by 4 bases; unmatched bases: 7. The CDR3 here is CASSPIRDRGNTIYF. CDR3 DNA, as far as it was read: TGTGCCAGCAGCCCAATCCGGGACAGGGGAAACACC.

This clone has at least ten counts. With the read ending 3 residues before the CDR3 end, the germline J gene is used to fill in that end. This chain links TRBV5-4 with TRBJ1-3; D is unresolved. Germline V gives CDR1 SGHNT, CDR2 YYREEE (reference sequence). The ends were cut back, 1 base at V and 2 bases at J, with 7 bases in the middle. The CDR3 loop spans 14 amino acids. CDR3 DNA, as far as it was read: TGTGCCAGCAGCTTGATGGGCCCTGGAAACACC. Protein product: CASSLMGPGNT. The full CDR3 protein is CASSLMGPGNTIYF.

This clone was seen ten or more times. The read comes to an end 3 residues before the CDR3 does, leaving the germline J gene to fill in the end. The rearrangement joins TRBV20-1 to TRBJ1-1, with 9 bases that match TRBD1. This CDR3 spans 17 amino acids. CDR1 and CDR2 (germline): DFQATT, SNEGSKA (reference sequence). Partial CDR3 DNA: TGCAGCCCAGACCTTCACGGGACAGGGATTGGTAACACTGAA. This codes for CSPDLHGTGIGNTE. The entire CDR3 is CSPDLHGTGIGNTEAFF.

This clone was observed many times. The read ends 3 residues before the CDR3 terminus; that terminus is restored from the germline J gene. V usage is TRBV6-1 and J usage is TRBJ2-3, with D uncertain. Germline V gene data show CDR1 as MNHNS and CDR2 as SASEGT. Trimming cost V 4 bases and J 0 bases, with 8 bases left between them. CDR3 length equals 14 residues. The CDR3 reads CASSGKGSTDTQYF. Partial CDR3 DNA: TGTGCCAGCAGTGGGAAGGGTAGCACAGATACG.

This clone was picked up many times. The read halts 3 residues ahead of the CDR3 end, with the missing end drawn from the germline J gene. V is TRBV5-1 and J is TRBJ1-1, with 9 nucleotides matching TRBD1. This CDR3 spans 12 amino acids. Germline CDR1 reads SGHRS; CDR2 reads YFSETQ. This chain's CDR3 is CASSSGQGKAFF. CDR3 bases read: TGCGCCAGCAGCTCCGGACAGGGGAAA.

This clone has at least ten counts. The covered CDR3 bases are TGTGCCAGCAACCCCGGGACAGGGGGCTCCAATGAG. Amino acids: CASNPGTGGSNE. In full, the CDR3 is CASNPGTGGSNEQFF. The V call is TRBV6-4, the J call TRBJ2-1; 12 bases map to TRBD1. The CDR3 extends 3 residues past the end of the read, so its final part is completed from the germline J gene. V was pared by 7 bases and J by 6 bases, with 7 bases of the junction left unmatched. Germline assignment: CDR1 MRHNA and CDR2 SNTAGT. The CDR3 totals 15 residues.

This clone occurred many times. The read stops 3 residues short of the end of the CDR3; the missing end is completed from the germline J gene. This chain uses TRBV20-1 with TRBJ2-5, with D possibly TRBD1 on 6 matching bases. Trimming pared 0 bases from V and 6 bases from J, leaving 26 bases between. Germline V gene data show CDR1 as DFQATT and CDR2 as SNEGSKA (reference sequence). CDR3 length: 18 amino acids. The sequenced part of the CDR3 DNA is TGCAGTGCTAGAGATTTGGTCGCCTCAGGGGCCTATACGAAGACC. Amino acid sequence: CSARDLVASGAYTKT. Given in full, the CDR3 is CSARDLVASGAYTKTQYF.

This clone was counted at least ten times. The CDR3 goes on 3 residues after the read ends, and that part is filled in from the germline J gene. The V and J genes are TRBV5-4 and TRBJ1-4; tentatively, D is TRBD1 (6 bases). Between the trimmed V and J ends, which lost 4 bases and 5 bases, there was a span of 12 bases. The CDR3 length is 14 residues. Germline values: CDR1 SGHNT, CDR2 YYREEE (reference sequence). The CDR3 protein is CASSEQGPNEKLFF. The covered CDR3 bases are TGTGCCAGCAGCGAACAGGGCCCAAATGAAAAA.

This clone was observed many times. The sequenced fragment ends 3 residues before the CDR3 boundary, so the rest is inferred from the germline J gene. The rearrangement links TRBV28 to TRBJ2-3; 11 nucleotides align to TRBD2. Germline V CDR1 and CDR2: MDHEN, SYDVKM. J gave up 7 bases and V 7 bases, and 10 bases lay outside the gene matches. The CDR3 totals 15 residues. The CDR3 DNA, read in part, is TGTGCCAGCACCGATAGCGGGAGGGCCCCGAATACG. Residues: CASTDSGRAPNT. The complete CDR3 reads CASTDSGRAPNTQYF.

This clone was detected many times. Coverage ceases 3 residues before the CDR3 finishes, and the germline J gene fills in the end. This rearrangement joins TRBV28 to TRBJ2-7; D is ambiguous. The CDR3 totals 11 residues. CDR1 and CDR2 from the germline V gene are MDHEN and SYDVKM. The germline V and J ends were trimmed by 4 bases and 4 bases, with 5 bases remaining between them. The CDR3 here is CASSSLYEQYF. CDR3 bases read: TGTGCCAGCAGTTCGCTATACGAG.

This clone appeared many times. The read terminates 3 residues before the CDR3 end, so the remaining end is supplied by the germline J gene. The chain carries TRBV5-1 and TRBJ2-7; D is possibly TRBD2 (7 bases). V was shortened by 0 bases and J by 3 bases, with 13 bases between the two germline ends. The CDR3 runs 15 residues. The germline CDR1 and CDR2 sequences are SGHRS and YFSETQ. The DNA read from the CDR3 is TGCGCCAGCAGCTTGGGAGGGGGGGGAAACTACGAG. Translating gives CASSLGGGGNYE. The entire CDR3 protein reads CASSLGGGGNYEQYF. The full variable domain, with the rest looked up from reference TRBV5-1 and TRBJ2-7, is KAGVTQTPRYLIKTRGQQVTLSCSPISGHRSVSWYQQTPGQGLQFLFEYFSETQRNKGNFPGRFSGRQFSNSRSEMNVSTLELGDSALYLCASSLGGGGNYEQYFGPGTRLTVT.

This clone was seen a handful of times. The sequenced CDR3 bases are TGCGCCAGCAGCATCGGGACAGGCTCCCAAGAGACT. As protein: CASSIGTGSQET. The full CDR3 reads CASSIGTGSQETQYF. The chain couples TRBV5-1 to TRBJ2-4, with 8 bases fitting TRBD1. Coverage ceases 3 residues before the CDR3 finishes, and the germline J gene fills in the end. Germline values: CDR1 SGHRS, CDR2 YFSETQ. CDR3 length equals 15 residues.

At least ten counts were recorded for this clone. The sequence runs out 3 residues before the end of the CDR3; the remainder is reconstructed from the germline J gene. This rearrangement joins TRBV19 to TRBJ2-6; TRBD1 matches at 7 bases. This CDR3 is 17 amino acids long. The V gene end was trimmed by 6 bases and the J gene end by 1 base; junction bases not matched to a gene: 9. CDR1 is LNHDA, CDR2 SQIVND, per germline (reference sequence). The DNA read from the CDR3 is TGTGCCAGTAGCCTGACAGGGCAGGGGTCTGGGGCCAACGTC. Protein: CASSLTGQGSGANV. The complete CDR3 sequence is CASSLTGQGSGANVLTF.

This clone came up a few times. The read comes to an end 3 residues before the CDR3 does, leaving the germline J gene to fill in the end. This chain joins TRBV10-2 and TRBJ1-2, with D possibly TRBD1 on 5 matching bases. CDR1 WSHSY and CDR2 SAAADI come from the germline V gene. The CDR3 is 15 residues long. V lost 2 bases, J lost 4 bases, and 14 bases lay in between. CDR3 bases read: TGCGCCAGCAGTGAGCCGGGGGTGGTTGGCTATGGC. Amino acids: CASSEPGVVGYG. The whole CDR3 sequence reads CASSEPGVVGYGYTF.

This clone was counted ten times or more. Read data end 3 residues before the CDR3 end; the end is taken from the germline J gene. The chain is built from TRBV6-1 and TRBJ1-2, with D tentatively TRBD1 (5 bases). The CDR3 length is 14 residues. V lost 3 bases, J lost 2 bases, and 10 bases lay in between. Germline CDR1 MNHNS, CDR2 SASEGT. CDR3 region: CASSELGGNYGYTF. The sequenced part of the CDR3 DNA is TGTGCCAGCAGTGAGCTGGGGGGGAACTATGGC.

This clone has ten or more counts. The sequenced CDR3 bases are TGTGCCAGCCATCAGGGAGACTTTTACTCTGGGGCCAACGTC. It translates to CASHQGDFYSGANV. The CDR3 as a whole reads CASHQGDFYSGANVLTF. The rearrangement links TRBV19 to TRBJ2-6; D could derive from TRBD1 or TRBD2 (5 bases each). Coverage ceases 3 residues before the CDR3 finishes, and the germline J gene fills in the end. In germline, CDR1 is LNHDA, CDR2 SQIVND (reference sequence). The ends were cut back, 9 bases at V and 0 bases at J, with 18 bases in the middle. The CDR3 covers 17 residues.

This clone was seen repeatedly, ten times or more. The CDR3 is cut off 3 residues early in the read; its end comes from the germline J gene. This chain uses TRBV19 with TRBJ2-1; 9 bases match TRBD2. After removal of 3 bases from V and 3 bases from J, the junction contained 6 bases not matched to a gene. The CDR3 runs to 16 residues. Germline CDR1 is LNHDA and CDR2 is SQIVND (reference sequence). CDR3 sequence: CASSIKAGGLYNEQFF. The CDR3 bases that were read are TGTGCCAGTAGTATTAAAGCGGGAGGTCTCTACAATGAG.

This clone was seen repeatedly, ten times or more. The CDR3 end falls 3 residues outside the read, so it is completed with the germline J gene. The V call is TRBV7-8, the J call TRBJ2-5; TRBD2 matches at 11 bases. This CDR3 has 14 amino acids. Looked up from germline, CDR1 is SGHVS and CDR2 is FQNEAQ. Trimming took 7 bases from V and 2 from J; bases not matched to a gene: 3. CDR3 bases read: TGTGCCAGCACGGGACTAGCGGAGCAAGAGACC. It is translated as CASTGLAEQET. The CDR3 as a whole reads CASTGLAEQETQYF.

This clone was seen at least ten times. The read gets to within 3 residues of the CDR3 end, and the germline J gene fills in the rest. V usage is TRBV20-1 and J usage is TRBJ1-1, with 7 positions matching TRBD1. The V gene end was trimmed by 5 bases and the J gene end by 7 bases; junction bases not matched to a gene: 4. CDR1 and CDR2 (germline): DFQATT, SNEGSKA (reference sequence). The CDR3 consists of 11 residues. The CDR3 here is CSARDSSEAFF. Partial CDR3 DNA: TGCAGTGCTCGGGACAGTAGTGAA.